This passage covers 10 T cell receptor beta chains from one sample sequenced in a study of T-cell memory formation after mild COVID-19. TCRdb itself ran the 5' RACE reads through MiXCR, one entry per CDR3 protein. This table holds approximately 290,000 distinct CDR3 sequences, approximately 15% found once. Source material: PBMCs or a T cell subset sorted from them (not recorded which). These receptors were collected from a man younger than 35 who had mild COVID-19 (a few samples of this study predate the infection). Cell type and time point are not known.

This chain joins TRBV6-6 and TRBJ2-7; D is possibly TRBD2 (5 bases). The CDR3 loop spans 12 amino acids. Trimming shortened V by 5 bases and J by 5 bases, and 10 bases separated the two germline ends. The germline V gene encodes CDR1 MNHNY and CDR2 SVGAGI (reference sequence). The CDR3 protein is CASSEGRNEQYF. The CDR3 bases are TGTGCCAGCAGTGAGGGCAGGAACGAGCAGTACTTC.

This clonotype has just a few counts. CDR3 in DNA: TGTGCCAGCAGTTTAGAGACCACTGAAGCTTTCTTT. It yields the protein CASSLETTEAFF. The gene calls are TRBV12-3 or TRBV12-4 and TRBJ1-1, with unresolved D. CDR3 length: 12 residues. Trimming shortened V by 1 base and J by 4 bases, and 4 bases separated the two germline ends.

J is TRBJ1-4 and V is TRBV4-1; D is uncertain. V lost 1 base to trimming and J lost 1 base, with 13 bases between them. Germline CDR1 is MGHRA and CDR2 is YSYEKL. The CDR3 extends over 17 amino acids. CDR3 region: CASSQGAAPRTNEKLFF. CDR3 bases: TGCGCCAGCAGCCAAGGGGCGGCCCCACGAACTAATGAAAAACTGTTTTTT.

The chain has TRBV9 and TRBJ2-1; D gene ambiguous. This CDR3 comprises 15 residues. Between the trimmed V and J ends, which lost 0 bases and 3 bases, there was a span of 10 bases. CDR1 and CDR2 from the germline V gene are SGDLS and YYNGEE. The CDR3 coding sequence is TGTGCCAGCAGCGTAGGGGTCTCGCACTACAATGAGCAGTTCTTC. Protein: CASSVGVSHYNEQFF.

V and J are TRBV20-1 and TRBJ1-5, with D possibly matching TRBD1 (6 bases). Trimming removed 4 bases from V and 2 bases from J, with 18 bases in between. The CDR3 contains 16 residues. CDR1 and CDR2 from the germline V gene are DFQATT and SNEGSKA (reference sequence). CDR3 sequence: CSATAIQGVGNQPQHF. The CDR3 nucleotides read TGCAGTGCTACCGCCATACAGGGTGTTGGCAATCAGCCCCAGCATTTT.

This clonotype was observed a few times. The chain couples TRBV5-1 to TRBJ2-3, with no clear D. There are 15 residues in the CDR3. Germline CDR1 and CDR2: SGHRS and YFSETQ. V was cut by 5 bases and J by 4 bases, with 17 bases left in between. The CDR3: CASSMARKSADTQYF. The CDR3 DNA reads TGCGCCAGCAGTATGGCGAGGAAGAGCGCAGATACGCAGTATTTT.

The chain couples TRBV4-1 to TRBJ2-2; either TRBD1 or TRBD2 may fit D (6 bases each). CDR1 and CDR2 (germline): MGHRA, YSYEKL. V lost 0 bases to trimming and J lost 2 bases, with 13 bases between them. There are 17 residues in the CDR3. Here the CDR3 DNA reads TGCGCCAGCAGCCAAGAAGGGGGGCAGCCCAACACCGGGGAGCTGTTTTTT. It translates to CASSQEGGQPNTGELFF.

The rearrangement joins TRBV18 to TRBJ1-5, with 7 bases aligning to TRBD1. The ends lost 1 base at V and 3 bases at J; junction bases unmatched: 3. The CDR3 is 15 residues long. Germline V CDR1 and CDR2: KGHSH, LQKENI. For the CDR3, the DNA is TGTGCCAGCTCACCACGGAGGGGGCACAATCAGCCCCAGCATTTT. This translates into CASSPRRGHNQPQHF. The complete variable domain, with remaining parts taken from reference TRBV18 and TRBJ1-5, reads NAGVMQNPRHLVRRRGQEARLRCSPMKGHSHVYWYRQLPEEGLKFMVYLQKENIIDESGMPKERFSAEFPKEGPSILRIQQVVRGDSAAYFCASSPRRGHNQPQHFGDGTRLSIL.

This rearrangement joins TRBV7-2 to TRBJ2-7; TRBD2 aligns across 7 bases. Germline assignment: CDR1 SGHTA and CDR2 FQGNSA. Unmatched junction bases numbered 12, after V lost 8 bases and J lost 2 bases. The CDR3 is 15 amino acids. CDR3 protein: CASCRDYLFTYEQYF. DNA for the CDR3: TGTGCCAGCTGCCGGGACTACCTTTTTACCTACGAGCAGTACTTC.

V and J are TRBV10-3 and TRBJ2-5, with a possible D match to TRBD1 (5 bases). Trimming shortened V by 3 bases and J by 4 bases, and 9 bases separated the two germline ends. This CDR3 contains 13 residues. Germline V gene data show CDR1 as ENHRY and CDR2 as SYGVKD. As DNA, the CDR3 is TGTGCCATCAGTGAAAGGGGTGGAGAGACCCAGTACTTC. This encodes CAISERGGETQYF.